At least ten counts were recorded for the clone carrying this T cell receptor beta chain. The sample is drawn from a study of T cells after yellow fever vaccination. TCRdb itself ran the 5' RACE reads through MiXCR, one entry per CDR3 protein. The sample yields some 300,000 distinct CDR3 sequences, around 4% seen once. CDR3 size: 16 residues. Trimming removed 4 bases from V and 2 bases from J, with 16 bases in between. The germline gives CDR1 MGHRA, CDR2 YSYEKL. The rearrangement uses TRBV4-1 and TRBJ2-3, with a possible D match to TRBD2 (6 bases). This receptor was taken from a man aged 18 to 30 who received the YFV17D yellow fever vaccine. Source: PBMCs, taken on the day of the yellow fever booster vaccination. CDR3 amino acids: CASSPRRGLLTDTQYF. The CDR3 region has the DNA TGCGCCAGCAGCCCCCGTAGGGGACTGCTCACAGATACGCAGTATTTT.